This TCR beta chain was profiled in a study of vaccination and CD4 T cells after COVID-19. Overall study context: Two of the convalescents were Hispanic, and the group consisted of six males and four females. Samples after vaccination came a median 72 days past dose two, ranging 14 to 241. Study conclusions and caveats: Early timepoints after natural infection were not analyzed in these convalescent patients.

An Oncomine TCR Beta short-read assay was used to sequence the DNA from cultured CD4+ T cells. TCRdb re-analysed the PCR reads in MiXCR, keeping a single row per CDR3 protein. The repertoire includes roughly 15,000 distinct CDR3 sequences, roughly 56% of them detected once, and about 30% sits in the top ten. Documented treatment: roughly 11-day PBMC culture with coronavirus spike peptide pools or control peptides (ViraFEST assay). Using peptide pools, antigen-specific T cells were expanded in ViraFEST before TCRs were sequenced. This clonotype was observed a handful of times. As yet, its antigen is unknown. The sample here was cultured CD4+ T cells from blood, taken after SARS-CoV-2 vaccination. The receptor was isolated from a human donor with COVID-19.

The CDR3 nucleotides read TGTGCCAGCAGCTTGTGGGCGCGGGATGGCTACACCTTC. Its translation: CASSLWARDGYTF. This chain uses TRBV11-2 with TRBJ1-2; unclear D gene. This CDR3 is built from 13 residues. Germline-derived CDR1 and CDR2 are SGHAT and FQNNGV. Trimming took off 3 bases at V and 6 bases at J, with 11 bases between the two ends.